The T cell receptor (beta chain) under discussion was sequenced for a study of cytomegalovirus exposure and HLA in healthy donors. With regard to this clone: Its antigen is still unknown.

Study-wide points: As confirmed in vitro, three CMV-associated chains were specific for CMV antigens. Both high specificity and high sensitivity reportedly marked the classifier's diagnosis of cytomegalovirus status. In the 95 to 150 validation repertoires, a later analysis found that first-cohort TCR clusters tended to co-occur. It was around 160 TCR beta chains that were listed as cytomegalovirus-associated.

V dropped 4 bases and J dropped 5; count of bases not matched to a gene: 6. CDR3 length: 16 residues. Germline V gene data show CDR1 as SEHNR and CDR2 as FQNEAQ (reference sequence). Using immunoSEQ multiplex PCR, the repertoire was profiled, and TCRdb retains in-frame clones only, with some absent. The top ten clones hold roughly 9.3% of a sample with 130,000 to 150,000 clones, roughly 87% of them seen once. This clonotype was obtained from a woman between 18 and 29 years old in good health and CMV-seropositive. The sequenced sample was PBMCs. This rearrangement joins TRBV7-9 to TRBJ2-1; 12 bases line up with TRBD1. The CDR3 loop is CASSSGQGAIDNEQFF. The CDR3 DNA sequence: TGTGCCAGCAGCTCGGGACAGGGGGCAATCGACAATGAGCAGTTCTTC.